This T cell receptor beta chain was identified during a study of T cell responses to AZD1222 COVID-19 vaccine. General observations from the study: Donors skewed white British and female; clonal diversity was possibly underestimated.

A remark on this clone: The antigen is unknown.

The protocol was immunoSEQ multiplex PCR, while the TCRdb copy is restricted to in-frame clones and leaves out a portion. The table has about 140,000 clones, nearly 95% seen once; the top ten hold 3.6%. V was shortened by 1 base and J by 1 base, with 14 bases between the two germline ends. Germline V gene sequence: CDR1 SGDLS, CDR2 YYNGEE. This CDR3 has 17 residues. The chain uses TRBV9 and TRBJ2-2; no clear D. The sample in question was peripheral blood, obtained 28 days after the second AZD1222 dose. The sequence was obtained from an adult who received the AZD1222 COVID-19 vaccine. The CDR3: CASSVRSRGVNTGELFF. CDR3 in DNA: TGTGCCAGCAGCGTAAGGTCTCGCGGCGTGAACACCGGGGAGCTGTTTTTT.